The source of this TCR beta chain is a study of blood T cell repertoires in COVID-19. Turning to the study itself: Sample material is recorded as cDNA or gDNA derived from T cells, B-cell-depleted T cells, or PBMCs.

Some clones are missing from TCRdb's copy, which holds only in-frame ones; the method was immunoSEQ multiplex PCR. Of roughly 140,000 clones in the sample, more than 80% are singletons; the top ten hold about 9.3%. The germline V gene encodes CDR1 MNHEY and CDR2 SVGEGT. The CDR3 loop spans 14 amino acids. The V and J ends lost 6 bases and 5 bases, in that order; junction bases with no gene match: 7. The sample consisted of peripheral blood. The source of this sequence is a woman aged 80 or older in a cohort sampled during active or convalescent COVID-19. The chain has TRBV6-2 or TRBV6-3 and TRBJ2-7; 10 positions agree with TRBD1. For the CDR3, the DNA is TGTGCCAGCAGCCGACAGGGGGCTCGCGACGAGCAGTACGTC. This codes for CASSRQGARDEQYV.